This T cell receptor (beta chain) originates from a study of shared clonotypes between healthy human individuals. Germline V CDR1 and CDR2: SGHTA, FQGNSA. There are 14 residues in the CDR3. The V end lost 5 bases, the J end lost 1 base, and 11 bases lay between the germline ends. Here immunoSEQ multiplex PCR was the method, and the copy in TCRdb shows in-frame clones only, minus some. The sample lists a few million clones; more than 80% were seen once. Note on this clone: This sample also contains other DNA sequences that code for the same CDR3.

The origin of this receptor is a man in his late teens or twenties in good health. Some clones in this sample may be carry-over from other donors' samples. This chain links TRBV7-2 with TRBJ1-2; D perhaps matches TRBD1 (5 bases). Sequencing input: naive CD4+ T cells from PBMCs. Indicated subset: CD45RA+ positively selected. The CDR3 nucleotides are TGTGCCAGCAGCCCCCAGGGTGGTAACTATGGCTACACCTTC. As protein: CASSPQGGNYGYTF.